This entry lists 15 T cell receptor beta chains sequenced from one sample in a study of OX40 agonist ivuxolimab in advanced cancers. Library method: the immunoSEQ multiplex PCR assay. This is the immuneACCESS table as TCRdb keeps it, with only in-frame sequences that have V and J called. A part of the clones is gone; compared with another copy, unresolved V genes explain less than half, and the rest is unexplained. The sample has around 140,000 clones on record, about nine tenths of them singletons. Jointly, the top ten make up roughly 0.99% of the sample. Sequences were derived from CD4+ or CD8+ T cells sorted from blood, sampled in a trial of the OX40 agonist ivuxolimab. Receptor source: an adult with an advanced solid tumor such as melanoma, head and neck, liver or kidney cancer.

This chain uses TRBV28 with TRBJ1-5; possibly TRBD1 for D (6 bases). CDR3 size: 16 residues. Looked up from germline, CDR1 is MDHEN and CDR2 is SYDVKM. The V gene lost 1 base and the J gene lost 1 base, with 11 bases spanning the gap. DNA for the CDR3: TGTGCCAGCAGTTTATCTGGGGGCGAAAGCAATCAGCCCCAGCATTTT. Translated: CASSLSGGESNQPQHF.

The chain links TRBV30 to TRBJ2-3, with D hard to call. Trimming took 4 bases from V and 2 from J, leaving 10 bases between them. The CDR3 is 13 residues long. The germline CDR1 and CDR2 sequences are GTSNPN and SVGIG (reference sequence). CDR3 bases: TGTGCCTGGAATCTACGTCCCACAGATACGCAGTATTTT. It translates to CAWNLRPTDTQYF.

The gene calls are TRBV25-1 and TRBJ1-1; 7 nucleotides match TRBD1. CDR1 MGHDK and CDR2 SYGVNS come from the germline V gene. V shed 6 bases, J shed 6 bases, and the junction held 7 bases outside the gene matches. The length of the CDR3 is 13 residues. For the CDR3, the DNA is TGTGCCAGCAGAAGACAGGGTAGGTCTGAAGCTTTCTTT. It encodes CASRRQGRSEAFF. Using reference TRBV25-1 and TRBJ1-1 for the parts outside the CDR3, the full variable domain is EADIYQTPRYLVIGTGKKITLECSQTMGHDKMYWYQQDPGMELHLIHYSYGVNSTEKGDLSSESTVSRIRTEHFPLTLESARPSHTSQYLCASRRQGRSEAFFGQGTRLTVV.

The CDR3 bases are TGTGCCAGCAGCTCTACGAACCCTACCTACAATGAGCAGTTCTTC. This codes for CASSSTNPTYNEQFF. The V and J genes are TRBV7-9 and TRBJ2-1; D call uncertain. Germline CDR1 is SEHNR and CDR2 is FQNEAQ (reference sequence). Trimming stripped 4 bases from V and 2 bases from J, with 12 bases between. The CDR3 has 15 amino acids.

J is TRBJ1-1 and V is TRBV28; 10 bases agree with TRBD1. This CDR3 region has 14 residues. The ends lost 6 bases at V and 6 bases at J; junction bases unmatched: 7. Germline V gene data show CDR1 as MDHEN and CDR2 as SYDVKM. The CDR3 bases are TGTGCCAGCAGCCCGTCCGACAGGGGGCCTGAAGCTTTCTTT. Its translation: CASSPSDRGPEAFF.

The chain carries TRBV6-1 and TRBJ2-7; unclear D gene. The CDR3 has 16 amino acids. The germline gives CDR1 MNHNS, CDR2 SASEGT. Trimming removed 1 base at V and 0 bases at J, with 13 bases between. In DNA, the CDR3 is TGTGCCAGCAGTGAAGAAGGGAAAGGTAGCTCCTACGAGCAGTACTTC. Translation gives CASSEEGKGSSYEQYF.

The chain is built from TRBV2 and TRBJ2-1; D is undetermined. The germline gives CDR1 SNHLY, CDR2 FYNNEI. The CDR3 consists of 15 residues. V shed 7 bases and J shed 5 bases, with 18 bases lying between them. CDR3 nucleotide sequence: TGTGCCAGCAAAATCGGAACAGCGAAGAACAATGAGCAGTTCTTC. Translated: CASKIGTAKNNEQFF.

This chain connects TRBV10-3 to TRBJ2-5, with D unclear. CDR1 is ENHRY and CDR2 is SYGVKD in the germline V gene. This CDR3 has 13 amino acids. V lost 2 bases and J lost 4, with 8 bases in between. The chain's CDR3 is CAISEPAAETQYF. In DNA, the CDR3 is TGTGCCATCAGTGAGCCGGCGGCAGAGACCCAGTACTTC.

This chain connects TRBV6-4 to TRBJ2-1; D uncertain. Germline V lookup: CDR1 MRHNA, CDR2 SNTAGT. V was pared by 5 bases and J by 4 bases, with 15 bases between. This CDR3 contains 15 residues. The chain's CDR3 is CASSPGGSLYNEQFF. In DNA form, the CDR3 reads TGTGCCAGCAGTCCAGGTGGTAGCTTGTACAATGAGCAGTTCTTC.

The chain is built from TRBV30 and TRBJ2-7; 9 positions agree with TRBD1. CDR1 is GTSNPN and CDR2 is SVGIG in the germline V gene (reference sequence). This CDR3 is built from 12 residues. The junction had 4 bases not matched to a gene; V was cut back by 7 bases and J by 3 bases. The CDR3 spells CALTTGGYEQYF. Written as DNA, the CDR3 is TGTGCCTTAACGACAGGGGGCTACGAGCAGTACTTC.

The chain is built from TRBV4-2 and TRBJ1-5, with unresolved D. Trimming shortened V by 4 bases and J by 9 bases, and 19 bases separated the two germline ends. The CDR3 runs 15 residues. Germline V gene sequence: CDR1 LGHNA, CDR2 YNFKEQ. CDR3 bases: TGTGCCAGCAGCCCGGGCGGGCTCCAACGAGGGCCCCAGCATTTT. Translating it yields CASSPGGLQRGPQHF.

This chain connects TRBV19 to TRBJ2-1, with D possibly being TRBD2 (6 bases). V was cut by 8 bases and J by 6 bases, with 23 bases left in between. Germline values: CDR1 LNHDA, CDR2 SQIVND (reference sequence). CDR3 length: 16 residues. The DNA of the CDR3 is TGTGCCAGTTCCCGGGCTCTTCGGCGGGAAATCAATGAGCAGTTCTTC. This sequence encodes CASSRALRREINEQFF.

The rearrangement links TRBV2 to TRBJ2-4; D gene uncertain. The CDR3 has 16 residues. Per germline, CDR1 SNHLY and CDR2 FYNNEI. Trimming took off 3 bases at V and 0 bases at J, with 12 bases between the two ends. CDR3 protein: CASSEVGRSAKNIQYF. For the CDR3, the DNA is TGTGCCAGCAGTGAGGTTGGAAGGTCAGCCAAAAACATTCAGTACTTC. Variable domain in full (rest from reference TRBV2 and TRBJ2-4): EPEVTQTPSHQVTQMGQEVILRCVPISNHLYFYWYRQILGQKVEFLVSFYNNEISEKSEIFDDQFSVERPDGSNFTLKIRSTKLEDSAMYFCASSEVGRSAKNIQYFGAGTRLSVL.

This chain connects TRBV20-1 to TRBJ1-2; the D gene is possibly TRBD1 (5 bases). The CDR3 contains 10 residues. CDR1 and CDR2 from the germline V gene are DFQATT and SNEGSKA (reference sequence). Deletions cut 6 bases from V and 9 bases from J, with 11 bases between. CDR3 sequence reads: CSAGTGSYTF. The CDR3 coding sequence is TGCAGTGCAGGGACGGGTAGCTACACCTTC.

The rearrangement joins TRBV18 to TRBJ2-6; the D is unclear. Germline CDR1 reads KGHSH; CDR2 reads LQKENI. Trimming took off 3 bases at V and 0 bases at J, with 15 bases between the two ends. The CDR3 consists of 18 residues. The CDR3 region has the DNA TGTGCCAGCTCACCCGTATCTTTGGCCGGCTCTGGGGCCAACGTCCTGACTTTC. It translates to CASSPVSLAGSGANVLTF.